This record looks at one T cell receptor (beta chain) sequence and its context. The target antigen is unknown. The libraries were made with immunoSEQ version 4 in survey mode. Assay: immunoSEQ multiplex PCR; the TCRdb copy retains only in-frame clones and omits some. The table lists about 45,000 clones, roughly nine tenths of them singletons. The data are from a study of persistence of HIV-infected CD4 T cells. The study's findings and limits: Degenerate expanded CDR3beta sequences were enriched among CMV- and Gag-responding cells.

Cells were stimulated nonspecifically with anti-CD3/anti-CD28 magnetic beads. CD4+ T cells upregulating both CD40 ligand and CD69 were sorted as responding cells. The CDR3 is 15 residues long. J gave up 6 bases and V 5 bases, and 7 bases lay outside the gene matches. Germline V gene sequence: CDR1 MDHEN, CDR2 SYDVKM. The chain uses TRBV28 and TRBJ2-3, with TRBD2 matching 11 bases. The receptor's source is an adult man with HIV who was CMV-seropositive. Sequencing was performed on CD4+ T cells sorted from PBMCs after roughly 18-hour stimulation, taken from a patient who received antiretroviral therapy. The CDR3: CASSLSGGAGDTQYF. In nucleotides, the CDR3 is TGTGCCAGCAGTCTTAGCGGGGGGGCAGGGGATACGCAGTATTTT.